Listed below are T cell receptor beta chains from one sample, sequenced in a study of T cells expressing NK-cell markers. For each CDR3 protein, TCRdb gives one entry from its re-call of the 5' RACE reads, without DNA. The sample holds 200,000 to 300,000 distinct CDR3 sequences. The material sequenced was blood T cells: a sorted CD56 or NKG2C T cell subset, CD4+ or CD8+ T cells, or bulk PBMC T cells (not recorded which). The receptors stem from a man aged 18 to 30 in good health. Each CDR3 is given with its conserved first and last residue.

J gene	V gene	CDR3 protein
TRBJ1-2	TRBV12-3/TRBV12-4	CAGPDRGTNYGYTF
TRBJ2-2	TRBV7-9	CASSLGQGVPGELFF
TRBJ2-2	TRBV6-1	CASSPRGTSGILTGELFF
TRBJ2-5	TRBV29-1	CSVLAGGGETQYF
TRBJ2-1	TRBV28	CASTPGGVSSSYNEQFF
TRBJ2-5	TRBV18	CASSPIGGGGKTQYF
TRBJ2-1	TRBV7-2	CASSPDRWDGEQFF
TRBJ1-4	TRBV20-1	CSASLTVEKLFF
TRBJ2-1	TRBV6-2/TRBV6-3	CASIKAGGLSYNEQFF
TRBJ2-3	TRBV20-1	CSAQGLAFVTDTQYF
TRBJ2-3	TRBV24-1	CATAGVTNTQYF
TRBJ1-1	TRBV5-1	CASSLGGGNTEAFF
TRBJ2-1	TRBV7-8	CASSYGGYDSYNEQFF
TRBJ2-1	TRBV7-2	CASSRQAVNEQFF
TRBJ2-1	TRBV21-1	CASSKSRRIEQFF
TRBJ2-1	TRBV12-3/TRBV12-4	CASTPRTSNRNEQFF
TRBJ2-1	TRBV6-1	CASNGGYGAYEQFF
TRBJ2-5	TRBV29-1	CSVGPPSGREWVETQYF
TRBJ1-6	TRBV5-1	CASSLSTEGINSPLHF
TRBJ2-3	TRBV29-1	CSGAGGDSTDTQYF
TRBJ2-3	TRBV27	CASSLEGLAGGGTDTQYF
TRBJ2-6	TRBV12-3/TRBV12-4	CASSLDLGGIVTGANVLTF
TRBJ2-1	TRBV28	CASSFPRALHNEQFF
TRBJ2-3	TRBV6-2/TRBV6-3	CASSGLEPSDTQYF
TRBJ1-2	TRBV6-5	CASTRQGIGYTF
TRBJ2-6	TRBV29-1	CSVTTDSSGANVLTF
TRBJ2-1	TRBV7-2	CASSSSLWAGEQFF
TRBJ2-4	TRBV18	CASSPEENIQYF
TRBJ2-1	TRBV27	CASSTSGGRAPDEQFF
TRBJ2-2	TRBV20-1	CSAKTSGASNTGELFF
TRBJ2-1	TRBV20-1	CSAPFLGSYNEQFF
TRBJ2-7	TRBV12-3/TRBV12-4	CASSLRGAISEQYF
TRBJ1-5	TRBV12-3/TRBV12-4	CASSLWRGGGQPQHF
TRBJ2-6	TRBV20-1	CSAPRDPSLTGANVLTF
TRBJ1-5	TRBV5-5	CASSPQGINQPQHF
TRBJ1-5	TRBV12-3/TRBV12-4	CASSRTDGNQPQHF
TRBJ2-5	TRBV7-3	CASSLGPGLAGETQYF
TRBJ2-2	TRBV12-5	CASARTGSGELFF
TRBJ1-6	TRBV20-1	CSAVGAGTGHNSPLHF
TRBJ2-3	TRBV5-1	CASSLDRGGPEGSDTQYF
TRBJ2-7	TRBV3-1	CASGLKISYEQYF
TRBJ2-2	TRBV6-5	CASSYDADHTGELFF
TRBJ2-1	TRBV20-1	CSARAVASGSYNEQFF
TRBJ2-5	TRBV18	CASSPSGQETQYF
TRBJ2-7	TRBV20-1	CSARGHRGPYEQYF
TRBJ1-2	TRBV3-1	CASSQDLAASYGYTF
TRBJ2-5	TRBV12-3/TRBV12-4	CASSFGRGLQETQYF
TRBJ2-3	TRBV5-5	CASSLEGASTDTQYF
TRBJ2-7	TRBV20-1	CSATSGRPTYEQYF
TRBJ2-5	TRBV7-2	CASSWGSTGGETQYF
TRBJ2-1	TRBV4-1	CASSQPGVAFHNEQFF
TRBJ2-1	TRBV7-2	CASSLDSSGVYNEQFF
TRBJ2-1	TRBV6-5	CASIDWAGSNEQFF
TRBJ1-2	TRBV20-1	CSAREGQGDYGYTF
TRBJ2-7	TRBV6-1	CASSEVPAPIYEQYF
TRBJ1-5	TRBV25-1	CASSGQGPGPQHF
TRBJ2-1	TRBV10-3	CAISSAADEQFF